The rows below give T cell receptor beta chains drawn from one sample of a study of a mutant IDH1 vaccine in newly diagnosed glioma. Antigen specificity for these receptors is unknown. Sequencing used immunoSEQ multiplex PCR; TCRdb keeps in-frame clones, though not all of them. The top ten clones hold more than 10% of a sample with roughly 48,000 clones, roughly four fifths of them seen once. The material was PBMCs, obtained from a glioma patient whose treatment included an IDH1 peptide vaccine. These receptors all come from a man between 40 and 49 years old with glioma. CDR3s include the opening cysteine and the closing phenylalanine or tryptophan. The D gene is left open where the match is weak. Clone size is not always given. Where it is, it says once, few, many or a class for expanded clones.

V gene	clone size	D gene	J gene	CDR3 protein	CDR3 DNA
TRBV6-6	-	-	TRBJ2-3	CASLSSPDTQYF	TGTGCCAGCCTCTCTTCCCCAGATACGCAGTATTTT
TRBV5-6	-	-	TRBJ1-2	CASSLVGRGNYGYTF	TGTGCCAGCAGCTTGGTAGGCAGGGGCAACTATGGCTACACCTTC
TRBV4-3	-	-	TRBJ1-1	CASSQDRNLGAFF	TGCGCCAGCAGCCAAGATCGAAACTTGGGAGCTTTCTTT
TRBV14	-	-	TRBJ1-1	CASSQDGENSLNTEAFF	TGTGCCAGCAGCCAAGATGGGGAGAACAGTCTGAACACTGAAGCTTTCTTT
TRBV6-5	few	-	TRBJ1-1	CASSYQITGANTEAFF	TGTGCCAGCAGTTACCAGATCACAGGAGCAAACACTGAAGCTTTCTTT
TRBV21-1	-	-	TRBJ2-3	CASSKFPGGSTDTQYF	TGTGCCAGCAGCAAATTCCCGGGAGGTAGCACAGATACGCAGTATTTT
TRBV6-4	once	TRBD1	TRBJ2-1	CASSPTDRGRWNEQFF	TGTGCCAGCAGCCCCACAGACAGGGGGCGGTGGAATGAGCAGTTCTTC
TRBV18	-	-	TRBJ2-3	CASSPTTNTDTQYF	TGTGCCAGCTCACCAACCACCAACACAGATACGCAGTATTTT
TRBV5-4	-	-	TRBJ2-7	CASSLGRDLGYEQYF	TGTGCCAGCAGCTTGGGCAGGGACCTTGGTTACGAGCAGTACTTC
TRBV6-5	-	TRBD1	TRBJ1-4	CASSPDRGNEKLFF	TGTGCCAGCAGCCCGGACAGGGGTAATGAAAAACTGTTTTTT
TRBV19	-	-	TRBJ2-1	CASSPRGDAEQFF	TGTGCCAGTAGTCCCCGTGGGGACGCTGAGCAGTTCTTC
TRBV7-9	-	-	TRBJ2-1	CASSLALGRYNEQFF	TGTGCCAGCAGCTTAGCACTAGGCCGCTACAATGAGCAGTTCTTC
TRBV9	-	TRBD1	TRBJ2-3	CASSVGPGTGSNYRVTDTQYF	TGTGCCAGCAGCGTAGGCCCCGGGACAGGGTCGAACTACAGAGTCACAGATACGCAGTATTTT
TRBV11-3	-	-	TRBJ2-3	CASSFRRYSTDTQYF	TGTGCCAGCAGTTTTCGGAGGTATAGCACAGATACGCAGTATTTT
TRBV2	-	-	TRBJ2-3	CASSEGVRGRSPDTQYF	TGTGCCAGCAGTGAAGGGGTTAGAGGGAGAAGCCCAGATACGCAGTATTTT
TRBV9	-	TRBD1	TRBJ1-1	CASSATGDTNTEAFF	TGTGCCAGCAGCGCCACAGGGGACACTAACACTGAAGCTTTCTTT
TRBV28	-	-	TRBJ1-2	CASSLTQRQEGYTF	TGTGCCAGCAGTTTAACCCAGCGACAGGAGGGCTACACCTTC
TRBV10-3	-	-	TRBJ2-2	CAISEGATNTGELFF	TGTGCCATCAGTGAGGGGGCGACGAACACCGGGGAGCTGTTTTTT
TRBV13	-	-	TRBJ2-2	CASSRGGTGELFF	TGTGCCAGCAGCCGAGGGGGGACCGGGGAGCTGTTTTTT
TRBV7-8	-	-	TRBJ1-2	CASSLGDPDLYGYTF	TGTGCCAGCAGCTTAGGAGACCCGGACCTCTATGGCTACACCTTC
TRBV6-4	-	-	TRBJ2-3	CASSDSGGGTDTQYF	TGTGCCAGCAGTGACAGCGGAGGGGGGACAGATACGCAGTATTTT
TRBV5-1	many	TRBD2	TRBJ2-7	CASSLVLAGGPGEQYF	TGCGCCAGCAGCTTGGTACTAGCGGGAGGGCCGGGAGAGCAGTACTTC
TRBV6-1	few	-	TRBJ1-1	CASSEYTGNTEAFF	TGTGCCAGCAGTGAGTACACGGGGAACACTGAAGCTTTCTTT
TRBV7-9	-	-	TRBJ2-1	CASSPPGGQGEQFF	TGTGCCAGCAGCCCGCCGGGCGGCCAGGGTGAGCAGTTCTTC
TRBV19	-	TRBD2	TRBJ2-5	CASTPPGTSGKETQYF	TGTGCCAGTACCCCCCCCGGGACTAGCGGGAAGGAGACCCAGTACTTC
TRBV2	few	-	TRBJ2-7	CASSEGARQEQYF	TGTGCCAGCAGTGAAGGAGCCAGGCAAGAGCAGTACTTC
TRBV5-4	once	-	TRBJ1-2	CASSSRQNYGYTF	TGTGCCAGCAGCTCAAGACAGAACTATGGCTACACCTTC
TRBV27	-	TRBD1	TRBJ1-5	CASSWTGGGNQPQHF	TGTGCCAGCAGTTGGACAGGGGGAGGAAATCAGCCCCAGCATTTT
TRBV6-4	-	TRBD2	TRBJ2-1	CASSDSASGSVYEQFF	TGTGCCAGCAGTGACTCGGCTAGCGGGAGTGTCTATGAGCAGTTCTTC
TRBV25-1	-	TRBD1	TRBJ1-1	CASSEVGSGGFTEAFF	TGTGCCAGCAGTGAAGTAGGGTCAGGGGGGTTCACTGAAGCTTTCTTT
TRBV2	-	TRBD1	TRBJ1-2	CASSESGQGGYGYTF	TGTGCCAGCAGTGAATCGGGACAGGGTGGCTATGGCTACACCTTC
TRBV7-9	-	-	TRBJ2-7	CASSRTSYEQYF	TGTGCCAGCAGCCGTACCTCCTACGAGCAGTACTTC
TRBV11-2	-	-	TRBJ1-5	CASSLDPVLKGGQPQHF	TGTGCCAGCAGCTTAGATCCGGTCTTAAAAGGGGGTCAGCCCCAGCATTTT
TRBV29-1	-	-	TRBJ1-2	CSVDRTSPSEYGYTF	TGCAGCGTTGACAGGACGAGCCCTTCAGAATATGGCTACACCTTC
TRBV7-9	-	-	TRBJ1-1	CASSLGSSSGAFF	TGTGCCAGCAGCTTAGGGTCAAGTTCTGGAGCTTTCTTT
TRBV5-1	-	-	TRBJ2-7	CASSPFTGSYEQYF	TGCGCCAGCAGCCCTTTCACAGGGTCCTACGAGCAGTACTTC
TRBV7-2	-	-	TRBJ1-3	CASSLEVLAATAGNTIYF	TGTGCCAGCAGCTTAGAGGTCCTGGCGGCGACCGCTGGAAACACCATATATTTT
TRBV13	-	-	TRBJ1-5	CASSFGGNQPQHF	TGTGCCAGCAGCTTCGGGGGGAATCAGCCCCAGCATTTT
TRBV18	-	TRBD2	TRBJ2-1	CASSPPVSGSNEQFF	TGTGCCAGCTCACCACCGGTGAGCGGGAGCAATGAGCAGTTCTTC